The clone carrying this T cell receptor (beta chain) was counted between two and nine times. Its antigen is unknown. The data were taken from a study of T-cell reconstitution after alpha-beta-depleted transplantation in children. Notes on the study in general: The authors attributed T-cell counts and diversity one year after transplant mostly to newly produced T cells.

Molecular barcoding with unique molecular identifiers was used for the TCRbeta library. MiXCR, run by TCRdb on the PCR reads, gives a single entry per CDR3 protein. The sample contains hundreds of thousands of distinct CDR3 sequences, roughly 17% of which appear only once. The material was PBMCs, mostly from graft donor cells, obtained 360 days after TCRalphabeta/CD19-depleted stem cell transplant. The sequence came from a boy under three years old who had a stem cell transplant for Wiskott-Aldrich syndrome, so the T cells may come from the graft donor.

The CDR3 sequence: CASSLDKGRKEEFF. The CDR3 coding sequence is TGCGCCAGCAGCTTAGACAAGGGGCGAAAGGAGGAGTTCTTC. This chain connects TRBV5-1 to TRBJ2-1; D may be TRBD1 or TRBD2 (5 bases each). From germline, CDR1 is SGHRS and CDR2 YFSETQ. Between the trimmed V and J ends, which lost 2 bases and 14 bases, there was a span of 20 bases. The CDR3 totals 14 residues.